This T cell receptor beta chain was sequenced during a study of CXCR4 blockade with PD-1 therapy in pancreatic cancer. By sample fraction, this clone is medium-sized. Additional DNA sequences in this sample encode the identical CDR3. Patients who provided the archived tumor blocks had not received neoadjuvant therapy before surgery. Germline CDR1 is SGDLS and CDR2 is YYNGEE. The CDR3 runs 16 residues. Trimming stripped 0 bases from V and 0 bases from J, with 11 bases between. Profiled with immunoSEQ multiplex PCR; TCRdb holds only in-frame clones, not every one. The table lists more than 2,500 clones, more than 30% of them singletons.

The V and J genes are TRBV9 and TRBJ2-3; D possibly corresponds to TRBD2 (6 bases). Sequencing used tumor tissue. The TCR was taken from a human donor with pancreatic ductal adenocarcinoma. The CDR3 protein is CASSVVGRGSTDTQYF. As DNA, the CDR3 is TGTGCCAGCAGCGTAGTGGGCCGGGGGAGCACAGATACGCAGTATTTT. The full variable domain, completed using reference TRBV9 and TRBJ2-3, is DSGVTQTPKHLITATGQRVTLRCSPRSGDLSVYWYQQSLDQGLQFLIQYYNGEERAKGNILERFSAQQFPDLHSELNLSSLELGDSALYFCASSVVGRGSTDTQYFGPGTRLTVL.